The 15 T cell receptor beta chains in this list originate from one sample, sequenced in a study of tumor-infiltrating lymphocytes in primary liver carcinoma. The study extracted blood RNA from unsorted whole blood and also extracted germline DNA. A constant-region primer primed TCR beta cDNA synthesis from roughly 520 ng of total RNA. For TCR beta, libraries were produced by three nested multiplex PCR rounds using slightly modified ARM-PCR. TRBV1-TRBV30 forward primers and a C-beta reverse primer were used in the first two PCR rounds, which each ran for ten to eleven cycles. Using its own MiXCR run on the multiplex PCR reads, TCRdb lists one record per CDR3 protein. The sample gives about 330,000 distinct CDR3 sequences, around three fifths of which show up once; 5.5% to 7% is in the top ten. Sequencing was carried out using peripheral blood. Every receptor here comes from a man aged 40-50 years with primary liver carcinoma and hepatitis B virus infection.

A word on this clonotype: A much larger clonotype is one base distant, so this may be a read error. This chain links TRBV5-6 with TRBJ2-7; 8 bases are shared with TRBD1. The germline CDR1 and CDR2 sequences are SGHDT and YYEEEE. With 2 bases clipped from V and 2 bases from J, the junction kept 12 bases outside the gene matches. The CDR3 runs 17 residues. In DNA, the CDR3 is TGTGCCAGCAGCTTCAGACAGGGGCCCCCCACGGCCTACGAGCAGTACTTC. Amino acid sequence: CASSFRQGPPTAYEQYF.

In the case of this clonotype: The final CDR3 position lacks the conserved phenylalanine or tryptophan, pointing to a likely read error. The V call is TRBV4-1, the J call TRBJ2-1; 8 bases agree with TRBD2. The CDR3 spans 15 residues. Losses at the gene ends were 4 bases for V and 7 bases for J; bases not matched to a gene: 9. CDR1 MGHRA and CDR2 YSYEKL come from the germline V gene. CDR3 DNA: TGCGCCAGCAGCCTTGCCGAGCGGGAGTGGAATGAGCAGTTCTTA. This gives the protein CASSLAEREWNEQFL.

Remarks on this clonotype: Lacking the conserved final phenylalanine or tryptophan, this CDR3 likely reflects a read error. The CDR3 sequence: CASNRHTSGPYNEQFV. CDR3 DNA sequence: TGTGCCAGCAACCGACACACTAGCGGGCCTTACAATGAGCAGTTCGTC. V gene TRBV11-2 combines with J gene TRBJ2-1; TRBD2 agrees at 9 bases. The V segment lost 7 bases and the J segment 4 bases; nucleotides outside the gene matches: 11. Germline CDR1 and CDR2: SGHAT and FQNNGV. The CDR3 runs 16 residues.

Comments on this clonotype: Its ends do not fully match the called genes, so a read error is possible. This chain connects TRBV4-1 to TRBJ2-7; D is ambiguous. The CDR3 totals 15 residues. CDR1 is MGHRA, CDR2 YSYEKL, per germline. The DNA of the CDR3 is TGCGCCAGCAGCCAAGGAATCGGCGGTTCCTACGAGCTGTACTTC. Translation: CASSQGIGGSYELYF.

As regards this clonotype: One end of the junction is discordant with germline, which a read error may explain. The rearrangement joins TRBV11-2 to TRBJ2-5, with 7 bases identical to TRBD2. The CDR3 extends over 15 amino acids. The germline CDR1 and CDR2 sequences are SGHAT and FQNNGV. The CDR3: CANSLQLARGETQYF. CDR3 sequence (DNA): TGTGCCAACAGCTTACAACTAGCGAGAGGGGAGACCCAGTACTTC.

Regarding this clonotype: A junction end diverges from the germline sequence, so it may reflect a read error. The CDR3 region has the DNA TGTACCAGCAGCATACGCACAGATACGCATTATTTT. This encodes CTSSIRTDTHYF. The chain carries TRBV13 and TRBJ2-3; no clear D gene. CDR3 length equals 12 residues. Germline lookup yields CDR1 PRHDT and CDR2 FYEKMQ (reference sequence).

This clonotype has just one count. The CDR3 ends on some other residue instead of the conserved phenylalanine or tryptophan, so this is likely a read error. The chain is built from TRBV13 and TRBJ2-1, with unresolved D. V gave up 5 bases and J gave up 9 bases, with 23 bases separating them. The CDR3 totals 16 residues. Germline lookup yields CDR1 PRHDT and CDR2 FYEKMQ (reference sequence). The CDR3 here is CASSPVGGPAILEQFY. Here the CDR3 DNA reads TGTGCCAGCAGCCCCGTCGGCGGCCCGGCGATCCTTGAGCAGTTCTAC.

On this clonotype itself: A much larger clone differs from this one at a single base, so this may be a read error. The chain couples TRBV6-2 or TRBV6-3 to TRBJ1-1; a possible D gene is TRBD1 (6 bases). CDR1 is MNHEY, CDR2 SVGEGT, per germline. The V and J ends lost 2 bases and 0 bases respectively, with 10 bases between them. The CDR3 extends over 15 amino acids. DNA of the CDR3: TGTGCCAGCAGTTACAGGTGGGGGCTGAACACTGAAGCTTTCTTT. This sequence encodes CASSYRWGLNTEAFF.

The gene calls are TRBV29-1 and TRBJ2-3; D remains unclear. The germline gives CDR1 SQVTM, CDR2 ANQGSEA. With 2 bases removed from V and 2 bases from J, the gap between germline ends came to 2 bases. The CDR3 runs 11 residues. The CDR3, as DNA: TGCAGCGTTGAATCCACAGATACGCAGTATTTT. This sequence encodes CSVESTDTQYF.

Concerning this clonotype: A read error may explain this, as a much larger clone is one base away. The chain combines TRBV7-8 with TRBJ2-5; D is unresolved. The CDR3 covers 15 residues. Germline V gene lookup returns CDR1 SGHVS and CDR2 FQNEAQ. The DNA for the CDR3 is TGTGCCAGCGGCTTAAGCAGAGCCCGTCAAGAGACCCAGTACTTC. Its protein product is CASGLSRARQETQYF.

Ten or more counts support this clonotype. CDR3 DNA sequence: TGTGCCAGCAGCCAGGAGACCCATGGCGAGCAGTACTTC. It is translated as CASSQETHGEQYF. The chain employs TRBV4-2 and TRBJ2-7; no firm D call. Deletions cut 3 bases from V and 6 bases from J, with 12 bases between. This CDR3 region has 13 residues. Per germline, CDR1 LGHNA and CDR2 YNFKEQ.

This clonotype came up a few times. V usage is TRBV10-2 and J usage is TRBJ2-7; the D is unclear. CDR1 WSHSY and CDR2 SAAADI come from the germline V gene. Trimming stripped 6 bases from V and 8 bases from J, with 14 bases between. The CDR3 is 12 amino acids. CDR3 residues: CASRPSLYKQYF. In DNA, the CDR3 is TGCGCCAGCAGGCCATCTCTGTACAAGCAGTACTTC.

On this clonotype itself: Given a much more abundant clone one base away, this may be a read error. The rearrangement joins TRBV4-1 to TRBJ1-6; TRBD1 might be the D (6 bases). The length of the CDR3 is 15 residues. From germline, CDR1 is MGHRA and CDR2 YSYEKL. This CDR3 reads CASSRPLDSNSPLQF. The CDR3 region has the DNA TGCGCCAGCAGCCGGCCCTTGGACAGTAATTCACCCCTCCAATTT.

In this sample, this clonotype turned up once. The chain joins TRBV11-2 to TRBJ2-3; 7 bases fit TRBD2. The CDR3 covers 16 residues. Germline V CDR1 and CDR2: SGHAT, FQNNGV. The V gene end was trimmed by 5 bases and the J gene end by 13 bases; junction bases not matched to a gene: 21. The CDR3 reads CASSPNSGLSTDTKYF. DNA of the CDR3: TGTGCCAGCAGCCCCAATAGCGGGCTTAGCACAGATACAAAGTATTTT.

To note about this clonotype: It may be a read error: a sequence one base away is much more abundant. The V and J genes are TRBV6-6 and TRBJ1-1, with D unresolved. The length of the CDR3 is 14 residues. V gave up 10 bases and J gave up 1 base, with 16 bases separating them. The germline gives CDR1 MNHNY, CDR2 SVGAGI (reference sequence). CDR3 DNA sequence: TGTGCCATCAAATGGTGGCGGGAGAACACTGAAGCTTTCTTT. Amino acid sequence: CAIKWWRENTEAFF.